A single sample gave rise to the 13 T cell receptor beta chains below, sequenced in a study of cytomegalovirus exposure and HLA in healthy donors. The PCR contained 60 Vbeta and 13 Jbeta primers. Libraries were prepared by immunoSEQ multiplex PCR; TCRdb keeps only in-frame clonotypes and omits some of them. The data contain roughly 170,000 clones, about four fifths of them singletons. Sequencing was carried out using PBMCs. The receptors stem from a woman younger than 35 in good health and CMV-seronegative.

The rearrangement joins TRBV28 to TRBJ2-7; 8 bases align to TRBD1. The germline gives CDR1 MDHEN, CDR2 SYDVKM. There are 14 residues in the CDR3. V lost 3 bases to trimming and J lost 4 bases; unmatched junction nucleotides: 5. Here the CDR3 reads CASSFPDRGYEQYF. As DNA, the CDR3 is TGTGCCAGCAGTTTCCCTGACAGGGGATACGAGCAGTACTTC.

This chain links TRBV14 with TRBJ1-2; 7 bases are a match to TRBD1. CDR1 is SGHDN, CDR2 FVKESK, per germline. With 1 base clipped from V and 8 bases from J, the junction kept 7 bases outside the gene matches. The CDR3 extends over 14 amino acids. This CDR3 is CASSQGQGPWGYTF. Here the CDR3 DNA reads TGTGCCAGCAGCCAAGGACAGGGTCCTTGGGGCTACACCTTC.

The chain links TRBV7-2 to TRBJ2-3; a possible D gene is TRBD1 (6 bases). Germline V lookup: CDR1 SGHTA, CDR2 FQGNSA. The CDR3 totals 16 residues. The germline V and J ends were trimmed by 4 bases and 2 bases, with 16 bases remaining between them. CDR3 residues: CASSYMIGGVTDTQYF. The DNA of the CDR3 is TGTGCCAGCAGCTACATGATAGGGGGAGTCACAGATACGCAGTATTTT.

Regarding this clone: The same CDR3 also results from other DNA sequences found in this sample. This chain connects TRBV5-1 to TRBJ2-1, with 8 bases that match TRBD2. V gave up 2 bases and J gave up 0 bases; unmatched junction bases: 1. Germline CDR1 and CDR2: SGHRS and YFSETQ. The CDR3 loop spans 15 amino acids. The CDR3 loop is CASSFAGGSYNEQFF. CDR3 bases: TGCGCCAGCAGCTTCGCGGGGGGCTCCTACAATGAGCAGTTCTTC.

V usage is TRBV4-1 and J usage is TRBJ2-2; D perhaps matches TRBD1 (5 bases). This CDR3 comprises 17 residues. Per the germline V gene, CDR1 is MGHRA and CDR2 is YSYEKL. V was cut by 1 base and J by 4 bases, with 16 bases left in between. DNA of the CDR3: TGCGCCAGCAGCCAAGCTATAGGGGCGGTTCGCACCGGGGAGCTGTTTTTT. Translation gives CASSQAIGAVRTGELFF.

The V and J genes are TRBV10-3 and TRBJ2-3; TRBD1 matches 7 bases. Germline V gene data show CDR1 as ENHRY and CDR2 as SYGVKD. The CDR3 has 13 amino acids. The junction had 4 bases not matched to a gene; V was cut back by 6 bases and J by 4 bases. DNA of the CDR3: TGTGCCATCAGGGACAGGTCCTCAGATACGCAGTATTTT. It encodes CAIRDRSSDTQYF.

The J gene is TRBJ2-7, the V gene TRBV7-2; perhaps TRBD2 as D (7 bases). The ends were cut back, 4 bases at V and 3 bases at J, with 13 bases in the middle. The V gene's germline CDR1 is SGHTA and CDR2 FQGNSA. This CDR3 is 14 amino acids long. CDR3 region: CASSSQGGGYEQYF. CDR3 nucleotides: TGTGCCAGCAGCTCGCAAGGGGGGGGCTACGAGCAGTACTTC.

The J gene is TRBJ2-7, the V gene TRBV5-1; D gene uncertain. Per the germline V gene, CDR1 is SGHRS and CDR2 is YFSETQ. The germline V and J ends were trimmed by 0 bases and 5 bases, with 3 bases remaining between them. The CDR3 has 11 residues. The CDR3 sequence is CASSLGHEQYF. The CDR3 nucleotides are TGCGCCAGCAGCTTGGGGCACGAGCAGTACTTC. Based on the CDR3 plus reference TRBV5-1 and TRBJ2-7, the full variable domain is KAGVTQTPRYLIKTRGQQVTLSCSPISGHRSVSWYQQTPGQGLQFLFEYFSETQRNKGNFPGRFSGRQFSNSRSEMNVSTLELGDSALYLCASSLGHEQYFGPGTRLTVT.

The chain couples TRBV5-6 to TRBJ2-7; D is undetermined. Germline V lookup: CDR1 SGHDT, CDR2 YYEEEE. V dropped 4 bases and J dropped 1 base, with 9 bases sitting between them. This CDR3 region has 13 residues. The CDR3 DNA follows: TGTGCCAGCAGCGGATCTAGGTCCTACGAGCAGTACTTC. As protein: CASSGSRSYEQYF.

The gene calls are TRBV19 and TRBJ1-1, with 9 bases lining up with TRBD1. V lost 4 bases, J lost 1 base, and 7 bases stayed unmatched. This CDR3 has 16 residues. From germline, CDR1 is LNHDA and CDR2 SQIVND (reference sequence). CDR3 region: CASSTTGGVRNTEAFF. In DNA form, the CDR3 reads TGTGCCAGTAGTACTACAGGGGGCGTGAGGAACACTGAAGCTTTCTTT.

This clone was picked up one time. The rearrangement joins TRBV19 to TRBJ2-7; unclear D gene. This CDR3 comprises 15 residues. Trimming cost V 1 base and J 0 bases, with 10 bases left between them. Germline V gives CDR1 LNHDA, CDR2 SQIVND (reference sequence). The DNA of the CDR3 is TGTGCCAGTAGTATAGCCCCTGCGCGCTCCTACGAGCAGTACTTC. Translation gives CASSIAPARSYEQYF.

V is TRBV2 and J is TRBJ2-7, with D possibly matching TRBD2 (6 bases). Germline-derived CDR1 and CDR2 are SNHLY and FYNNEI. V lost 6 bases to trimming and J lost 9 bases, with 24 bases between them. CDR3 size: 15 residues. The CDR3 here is CASRPNSGTSLPQYF. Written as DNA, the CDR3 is TGTGCCAGCAGACCAAATTCCGGGACTTCTCTCCCGCAGTACTTC.

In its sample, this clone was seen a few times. CDR3 sequence reads: CASSPQGAGDQPQHF. CDR3 nucleotide sequence: TGTGCCAGCAGTCCCCAGGGGGCAGGCGATCAGCCCCAGCATTTT. V and J are TRBV28 and TRBJ1-5; 8 bases are a match to TRBD1. The junction had 8 bases not matched to a gene; V was cut back by 5 bases and J by 5 bases. The CDR3 length is 15 residues. Germline assignment: CDR1 MDHEN and CDR2 SYDVKM. The variable domain in full, completed from reference TRBV28 and TRBJ1-5, reads DVKVTQSSRYLVKRTGEKVFLECVQDMDHENMFWYRQDPGLGLRLIYFSYDVKMKEKGDIPEGYSVSREKKERFSLILESASTNQTSMYLCASSPQGAGDQPQHFGDGTRLSIL.